This T cell receptor beta chain is drawn from a study of blood T cell repertoires in COVID-19. Original data processing: Reference gene primer amplification gave estimated nucleated cell counts. Profiling relied on immunoSEQ multiplex PCR, and the TCRdb table lists in-frame clones only, not all of them. The V and J calls and clone size come from that table; D and trimming were worked out from the DNA. The sample holds some 240,000 clones, 75% to 85% seen once. CDR1 is GTSNPN and CDR2 is SVGIG in the germline V gene (reference sequence). With 5 bases clipped from V and 7 bases from J, the junction kept 9 bases outside the gene matches. The CDR3 is 15 amino acids.

The chain combines TRBV30 with TRBJ2-2; 11 bases fit TRBD1. The specimen sequenced was peripheral blood. This receptor was taken from a woman aged 60-70 years with active or convalescent COVID-19. For the CDR3, the DNA is TGTGCCTGGTTACCGGGACAGGGGGTTGGCGGGGAGCTGTTTTTT. It yields the protein CAWLPGQGVGGELFF.